This TCR beta chain was identified during a study of control samples from healthy donors and cancer patients. Sequencing was performed with immunoSEQ multiplex PCR; in TCRdb, only in-frame clones are kept and a portion is missing. This repertoire shows over 100,000 clones, just over 90% found once; its top ten account for about 4.7%. The germline CDR1 and CDR2 sequences are SNHLY and FYNNEI. The CDR3 is 14 residues long. V was trimmed by 7 bases and J by 4 bases, leaving 16 bases between them. The rearrangement uses TRBV2 and TRBJ1-2, with D perhaps matching TRBD1 (6 bases). The receptor was isolated from a human donor in good health. The donor label of this sample is uncertain. What was sequenced was blood. For the CDR3, the DNA is TGTGCCAGCAATCCGGACAGCTCACCCTATGGCTACACCTTC. As protein: CASNPDSSPYGYTF. The complete variable domain, with remaining parts taken from reference TRBV2 and TRBJ1-2, reads EPEVTQTPSHQVTQMGQEVILRCVPISNHLYFYWYRQILGQKVEFLVSFYNNEISEKSEIFDDQFSVERPDGSNFTLKIRSTKLEDSAMYFCASNPDSSPYGYTFGSGTRLTVV.